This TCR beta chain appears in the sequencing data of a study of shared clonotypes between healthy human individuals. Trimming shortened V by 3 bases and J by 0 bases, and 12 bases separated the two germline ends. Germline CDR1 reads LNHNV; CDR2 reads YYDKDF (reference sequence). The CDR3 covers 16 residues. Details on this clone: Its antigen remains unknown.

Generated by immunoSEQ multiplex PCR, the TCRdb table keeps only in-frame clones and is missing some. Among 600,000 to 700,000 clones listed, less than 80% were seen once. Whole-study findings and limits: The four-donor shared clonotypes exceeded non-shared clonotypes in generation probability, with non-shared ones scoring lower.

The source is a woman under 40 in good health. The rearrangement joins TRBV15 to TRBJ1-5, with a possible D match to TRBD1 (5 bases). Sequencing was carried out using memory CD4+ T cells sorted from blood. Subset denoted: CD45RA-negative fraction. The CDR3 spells CATSRGEFYSNQPQHF. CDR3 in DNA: TGTGCCACCAGCAGGGGGGAGTTTTATAGCAATCAGCCCCAGCATTTT.